The entry below describes one T cell receptor beta chain. The ends were cut back, 6 bases at V and 6 bases at J, with 20 bases in the middle. The CDR3 runs 15 residues. CDR1 is SQVTM, CDR2 ANQGSEA, per germline. This entry belongs to a study of blood T cell repertoires in COVID-19. At the level of the study: Sites across the United States, Italy and Spain contributed samples from acute and convalescent COVID-19. PBMCs, B-cell-depleted T cells, or T cells provided the cDNA or gDNA that made up the material.

Repertoires were generated with immunoSEQ multiplex PCR, while TCRdb's copy carries only in-frame clones and drops some. The sample shows fewer than 250,000 clones, around 91% of them seen only once. What was sequenced was PBMCs or T cells enriched from blood (not recorded which). The chain employs TRBV29-1 and TRBJ2-2; the D gene is possibly TRBD1 (6 bases). This TCR was sampled from a man aged 30 to 39 who had been exposed to COVID-19. The chain's CDR3 is CSVSTYRDTAGELFF. The CDR3 DNA reads as TGCAGCGTCTCCACTTACCGGGACACAGCCGGGGAGCTGTTTTTT.